The 23 T cell receptor beta chains presented below share a single source sample, sequenced in a study of T cell responses to AZD1222 COVID-19 vaccine. Here immunoSEQ multiplex PCR was the method, and the copy in TCRdb shows in-frame clones only, minus some. Among 95,000 to 100,000 clones listed, about 81% were seen once. Source: peripheral blood, taken 28 days after the second AZD1222 dose. Receptor source: an adult who received the AZD1222 COVID-19 vaccine.

This clone has just a few counts. V gene TRBV18 combines with J gene TRBJ1-1; D is ambiguous. The CDR3 loop spans 16 amino acids. V was trimmed by 3 bases and J by 1 base, leaving 15 bases between them. CDR1 is KGHSH, CDR2 LQKENI, per germline. In DNA form, the CDR3 reads TGTGCCAGCTCACCTTCCGAATTCGCAGAGAACACTGAAGCTTTCTTT. It specifies CASSPSEFAENTEAFF.

The chain couples TRBV5-4 to TRBJ2-3; 9 nucleotides agree with TRBD2. J lost 3 bases, V lost 0 bases, and 8 bases had no gene match. Germline loops: CDR1 SGHNT, CDR2 YYREEE (reference sequence). CDR3 length equals 17 residues. CDR3 DNA: TGTGCCAGCAGCTTGGCCGGGGCGCGGGGGGGGACAGATACGCAGTATTTT. This sequence encodes CASSLAGARGGTDTQYF.

The chain has TRBV28 and TRBJ2-1; no firm D call. Germline CDR1 reads MDHEN; CDR2 reads SYDVKM. Trimming took 2 bases from V and 10 from J, leaving 9 bases between them. The CDR3 consists of 12 residues. The CDR3 is CASSLQVGEQFF. CDR3 in DNA: TGTGCCAGCAGTTTACAAGTCGGGGAGCAGTTCTTC.

The rearrangement links TRBV5-4 to TRBJ2-1; a possible D gene is TRBD2 (6 bases). V dropped 4 bases and J dropped 9 bases, with 17 bases sitting between them. CDR1 SGHNT and CDR2 YYREEE come from the germline V gene (reference sequence). CDR3 size: 14 residues. CDR3 nucleotide sequence: TGTGCCAGCAGCCCTGGGACTGCTCGCGGTGAGCAGTTCTTC. Translated: CASSPGTARGEQFF.

V usage is TRBV20-1 and J usage is TRBJ1-2; D gene unclear. Germline lookup yields CDR1 DFQATT and CDR2 SNEGSKA (reference sequence). V dropped 0 bases and J dropped 7 bases, with 6 bases sitting between them. This CDR3 comprises 11 residues. The CDR3 region has the DNA TGCAGTGCTAGAGAACAAGTTGGCTACACCTTC. Translating it yields CSAREQVGYTF.

The chain combines TRBV19 with TRBJ2-1; D is unresolved. V dropped 2 bases and J dropped 3 bases, with 8 bases sitting between them. The CDR3 length is 14 residues. From germline, CDR1 is LNHDA and CDR2 SQIVND (reference sequence). CDR3 sequence: CASSIQVSYNEQFF. DNA of the CDR3: TGTGCCAGTAGTATACAGGTAAGCTACAATGAGCAGTTCTTC. The full variable domain, completed using reference TRBV19 and TRBJ2-1, is DGGITQSPKYLFRKEGQNVTLSCEQNLNHDAMYWYRQDPGQGLRLIYYSQIVNDFQKGDIAEGYSVSREKKESFPLTVTSAQKNPTAFYLCASSIQVSYNEQFFGPGTRLTVL.

This chain connects TRBV6-5 to TRBJ1-2; perhaps TRBD1 as D (5 bases). Germline V gives CDR1 MNHEY, CDR2 SVGAGI. CDR3 length: 13 amino acids. With 2 bases removed from V and 7 bases from J, the gap between germline ends came to 11 bases. CDR3 sequence: CASSYGGLVGYTF. CDR3 DNA: TGTGCCAGCAGTTACGGGGGACTGGTTGGCTACACCTTC.

The J gene is TRBJ2-3, the V gene TRBV5-1; D is undetermined. There are 14 residues in the CDR3. Trimming stripped 3 bases from V and 0 bases from J, with 8 bases between. CDR1 is SGHRS, CDR2 YFSETQ, per germline. CDR3 region: CASSSSQSTDTQYF. The CDR3, as DNA: TGCGCCAGCAGCTCCTCTCAGAGCACAGATACGCAGTATTTT. The full variable domain, rest sourced from reference TRBV5-1 and TRBJ2-3, is KAGVTQTPRYLIKTRGQQVTLSCSPISGHRSVSWYQQTPGQGLQFLFEYFSETQRNKGNFPGRFSGRQFSNSRSEMNVSTLELGDSALYLCASSSSQSTDTQYFGPGTRLTVL.

This chain links TRBV5-5 with TRBJ2-2; possibly TRBD2 for D (7 bases). This CDR3 region has 16 residues. V lost 1 base and J 5 bases, leaving 15 bases between the germline ends. Germline CDR1 is SGHKS and CDR2 is YYEKEE (reference sequence). CDR3 region: CASSLWGGRATGELFF. CDR3 sequence (DNA): TGTGCCAGCAGCTTGTGGGGGGGCCGGGCTACCGGGGAGCTGTTTTTT.

This chain connects TRBV6-7 to TRBJ2-2; D is ambiguous. TRBV6-7 is an ORF; its function is uncertain. V gave up 6 bases and J gave up 5 bases, with 19 bases separating them. CDR3 size: 16 residues. The CDR3 DNA reads TGTGCCAGCAGACCAACAAGGTGTGTTATAACCGGGGAGCTGTTTTTT. The encoded protein is CASRPTRCVITGELFF.

The rearrangement joins TRBV28 to TRBJ2-3; the D gene is possibly TRBD1 (5 bases). Germline V gene sequence: CDR1 MDHEN, CDR2 SYDVKM. This CDR3 spans 13 amino acids. The V and J ends lost 5 bases and 0 bases respectively, with 6 bases between them. This chain's CDR3 is CASSPGSTDTQYF. CDR3 DNA: TGTGCCAGCAGTCCAGGGAGCACAGATACGCAGTATTTT.

The chain carries TRBV5-4 and TRBJ1-6; possible D gene TRBD1, 6 bases. Germline V CDR1 and CDR2: SGHNT, YYREEE (reference sequence). The V and J ends lost 4 bases and 6 bases respectively, with 14 bases between them. There are 15 residues in the CDR3. CDR3 residues: CASSPGTSLNSPLHF. In DNA form, the CDR3 reads TGTGCCAGCAGCCCGGGGACAAGCCTTAATTCACCCCTCCACTTT.

This rearrangement joins TRBV10-3 to TRBJ2-1, with D uncertain. Germline V gives CDR1 ENHRY, CDR2 SYGVKD. The V and J ends lost 4 bases and 7 bases respectively, with 11 bases between them. This CDR3 spans 13 amino acids. The DNA of the CDR3 is TGTGCCATCAGTGCGCGGCGAGATAATGAGCAGTTCTTC. Its translation: CAISARRDNEQFF.

The chain has TRBV10-3 and TRBJ2-5; 8 nucleotides align to TRBD2. The trim removed 3 bases at V and 3 bases at J, leaving 6 bases unmatched. The germline gives CDR1 ENHRY, CDR2 SYGVKD. CDR3 length: 15 residues. CDR3 region: CAISEMGAGEETQYF. Here the CDR3 DNA reads TGTGCCATCAGTGAAATGGGAGCGGGGGAAGAGACCCAGTACTTC.

This clone was observed a handful of times. V gene TRBV9 combines with J gene TRBJ1-1; no clear D. Trimming removed 3 bases at V and 5 bases at J, with 20 bases between. In germline, CDR1 is SGDLS, CDR2 YYNGEE. This CDR3 is 16 amino acids long. CDR3 DNA sequence: TGTGCCAGCAGCGGAGCCCGTGGAAGGGCGGGTACTGAAGCTTTCTTT. Amino acids: CASSGARGRAGTEAFF.

In nucleotides, the CDR3 is TGTGCCAGCAGCCTGACAGGGGACACTGAAGCTTTCTTT. Amino acid sequence: CASSLTGDTEAFF. The chain is built from TRBV6-5 and TRBJ1-1; 8 bases match TRBD1. With 6 bases clipped from V and 3 bases from J, the junction kept 3 bases outside the gene matches. CDR1 and CDR2 from the germline V gene are MNHEY and SVGAGI. The CDR3 length is 13 residues.

The J gene is TRBJ1-4, the V gene TRBV7-9; TRBD1 aligns across 10 bases. CDR3 length: 16 residues. Trimming at V came to 2 bases and at J to 4 bases, leaving 4 bases not matched to a gene. Germline CDR1 is SEHNR and CDR2 is FQNEAQ (reference sequence). For the CDR3, the DNA is TGTGCCAGCAGCTTAAGTGGGACAGGGGTTAATGAAAAACTGTTTTTT. As protein: CASSLSGTGVNEKLFF.

This clone was detected only once. The rearrangement uses TRBV7-3 and TRBJ2-1; TRBD2 matches at 8 bases. J gave up 4 bases and V 5 bases, and 16 bases lay outside the gene matches. Germline CDR1 SGHTA, CDR2 FQGTGA. CDR3 length equals 18 residues. The CDR3 DNA is TGTGCCAGCAGCCCTCGGGGGGGCGCTGTCTTATTTTACAATGAGCAGTTCTTC. It encodes CASSPRGGAVLFYNEQFF.

This clone occurred once. V usage is TRBV7-8 and J usage is TRBJ2-7, with 7 bases fitting TRBD2. Germline lookup yields CDR1 SGHVS and CDR2 FQNEAQ. V was clipped by 3 bases and J by 6 bases; unmatched bases: 5. This CDR3 has 13 residues. Written as DNA, the CDR3 is TGTGCCAGCAGCTTCGGCGGGAGTTTCGAGCAGTACTTC. Its protein is CASSFGGSFEQYF.

This sequence joins TRBV2 and TRBJ2-3; 14 bases agree with TRBD2. This CDR3 region has 16 residues. Germline loops: CDR1 SNHLY, CDR2 FYNNEI. J lost 3 bases, V lost 6 bases, and 5 bases had no gene match. The CDR3 region has the DNA TGTGCCAGCAGACAAAGGACTAGCGGGGGGACAGATACGCAGTATTTT. Amino acid sequence: CASRQRTSGGTDTQYF.

This chain joins TRBV29-1 and TRBJ1-1, with a tentative D call TRBD1 (5 bases). The CDR3 is made up of 13 amino acids. V lost 3 bases and J 5 bases, leaving 13 bases between the germline ends. The V gene's germline CDR1 is SQVTM and CDR2 ANQGSEA. This CDR3 reads CSVEEREGTEAFF. Written as DNA, the CDR3 is TGCAGCGTTGAGGAGAGGGAGGGGACTGAAGCTTTCTTT.

CDR3 bases: TGTGCCAGCAGCCCGAAATCCGGGAGTCAGCCCCAGCATTTT. It specifies CASSPKSGSQPQHF. The V and J genes are TRBV3-1 (or the pseudogene TRBV3-2) and TRBJ1-5; D is uncertain. Germline loops: CDR1 LGHDT, CDR2 YNNKEL (reference sequence). This CDR3 has 14 residues. V was pared by 4 bases and J by 6 bases, with 13 bases between.

The J gene is TRBJ2-1, the V gene TRBV7-9; TRBD2 agrees at 14 bases. The CDR3 contains 18 residues. Germline assignment: CDR1 SEHNR and CDR2 FQNEAQ (reference sequence). V dropped 0 bases and J dropped 5; count of bases not matched to a gene: 6. The CDR3 sequence: CASSLAGRTSGRHNEQFF. The CDR3 DNA sequence: TGTGCCAGCAGCTTAGCAGGTCGGACTAGCGGGAGGCACAATGAGCAGTTCTTC.